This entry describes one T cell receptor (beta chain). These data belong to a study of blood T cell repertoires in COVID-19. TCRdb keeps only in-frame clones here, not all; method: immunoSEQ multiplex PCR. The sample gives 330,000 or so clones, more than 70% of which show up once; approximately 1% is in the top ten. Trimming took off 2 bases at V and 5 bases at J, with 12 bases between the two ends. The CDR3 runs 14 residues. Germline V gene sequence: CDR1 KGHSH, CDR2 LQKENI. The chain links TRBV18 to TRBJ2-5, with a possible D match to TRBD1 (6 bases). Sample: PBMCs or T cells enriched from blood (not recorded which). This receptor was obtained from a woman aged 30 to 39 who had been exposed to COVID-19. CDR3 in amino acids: CASSPTGTRETQYF. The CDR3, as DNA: TGTGCCAGCTCACCAACAGGGACGAGGGAGACCCAGTACTTC.